Below are 8 T cell receptor beta chains sequenced from a single sample in a study of T-cell memory formation after mild COVID-19. TCRdb re-called the 5' RACE reads with MiXCR, one entry per CDR3 protein. The sample yields 470,000 or so distinct CDR3 sequences, around a quarter seen once. The sample taken for sequencing was PBMCs or a T cell subset sorted from them (not recorded which). Receptor source: an adult woman who had mild COVID-19 (a few samples of this study predate the infection). Cell type and time point are not known.

J is TRBJ1-4 and V is TRBV18, with TRBD1 as a possible D gene (5 bases). There are 15 residues in the CDR3. In germline, CDR1 is KGHSH, CDR2 LQKENI. Trimming left V 0 bases short and J 0 bases short, with 5 bases between. The CDR3 reads CASSPPGPTNEKLFF. In nucleotides, the CDR3 is TGTGCCAGCTCACCACCGGGGCCAACTAATGAAAAACTGTTTTTT.

The chain joins TRBV7-9 to TRBJ2-5, with 12 bases lining up with TRBD1. This CDR3 contains 16 residues. J gave up 5 bases and V 2 bases, and 6 bases lay outside the gene matches. Germline CDR1 and CDR2: SEHNR and FQNEAQ (reference sequence). The CDR3 sequence is CASSLPGQGARETQYF. CDR3 sequence (DNA): TGTGCCAGCAGCTTACCGGGACAGGGGGCCAGGGAGACCCAGTACTTC. Full variable domain (missing parts from reference TRBV7-9 and TRBJ2-5): DTGVSQNPRHKITKRGQNVTFRCDPISEHNRLYWYRQTLGQGPEFLTYFQNEAQLEKSRLLSDRFSAERPKGSFSTLEIQRTEQGDSAMYLCASSLPGQGARETQYFGPGTRLLVL.

A few counts support this clonotype. The V call is TRBV29-1, the J call TRBJ2-1; D unclear. This CDR3 has 13 residues. From germline, CDR1 is SQVTM and CDR2 ANQGSEA. Trimming took off 4 bases at V and 3 bases at J, with 10 bases between the two ends. DNA for the CDR3: TGCAGCGTTGTGCTAGGCTTCTACAATGAGCAGTTCTTC. It is translated as CSVVLGFYNEQFF.

This clonotype was counted a few times. The chain has TRBV7-2 and TRBJ2-3; no clear D. Between the trimmed V and J ends, which lost 2 bases and 4 bases, there was a span of 7 bases. Germline V gene data show CDR1 as SGHTA and CDR2 as FQGNSA. The length of the CDR3 is 13 residues. The CDR3 is CASSLLRADTQYF. DNA of the CDR3: TGTGCCAGCAGCTTATTACGGGCAGATACGCAGTATTTT.

The rearrangement links TRBV7-3 to TRBJ2-3; the D gene is possibly TRBD1 (5 bases). Trimming cost V 2 bases and J 2 bases, with 8 bases left between them. The CDR3 totals 14 residues. The germline V gene encodes CDR1 SGHTA and CDR2 FQGTGA. In nucleotides, the CDR3 is TGTGCCAGCAGCTTACAGGGTTACACAGATACGCAGTATTTT. This gives the protein CASSLQGYTDTQYF.

This clonotype has a count of ten or more. The chain recombines TRBV6-5 with TRBJ2-7; D possibly matches TRBD1 or TRBD2 (5 bases each). The CDR3 length is 13 residues. The V and J ends lost 5 bases and 6 bases respectively, with 14 bases between them. Germline CDR1 MNHEY, CDR2 SVGAGI. The CDR3 region is CASSPGPSLEQYF. CDR3 DNA sequence: TGTGCCAGCAGTCCGGGACCCTCGCTCGAGCAGTACTTC.

This clonotype has a handful of counts. The V and J genes are TRBV6-5 and TRBJ2-6, with TRBD2 as a possible D gene (6 bases). Trimming took 2 bases from V and 0 from J, leaving 14 bases between them. Germline values: CDR1 MNHEY, CDR2 SVGAGI. The CDR3 is 18 residues long. CDR3 sequence (DNA): TGTGCCAGCAGTTACCACGGGGGACCACTCTCTGGGGCCAACGTCCTGACTTTC. This gives the protein CASSYHGGPLSGANVLTF.

This clonotype was counted at least ten times. The chain links TRBV5-1 to TRBJ1-2, with TRBD1 as a possible D gene (5 bases). The CDR3 covers 11 residues. Per germline, CDR1 SGHRS and CDR2 YFSETQ. Trimming cost V 3 bases and J 8 bases, with 8 bases left between them. In DNA, the CDR3 is TGCGCCAGCAGCTCCGGGGGAGGCTACACCTTC. Protein sequence: CASSSGGGYTF.